This TCR beta chain was identified in a study of vaccination and CD4 T cells after COVID-19 (dated by TCRdb to the early 2020s). In the study overall: SARS-CoV-2 positivity had been established in the convalescent patients by nasal swab PCR, and mild disease was recorded in several of these patients and severe disease in one. Overlapping spike peptide pools from SARS-CoV-2 and from the common cold coronaviruses HCoV-NL63, HCoV-OC43 and HCoV-229E were used as culture stimuli. In control cultures, a CEFX viral epitope pool was used as positive control, an HIV-1 Nef peptide pool was used as negative control, or no peptide was added. Post-COVID blood samples from convalescent patients were collected a median of around 100 days after diagnosis, with a range of roughly 35 to 180 days. In approximately eleven COVID-19 convalescent patients and a few infection-naive healthy vaccine recipients, the spike-specific CD4+ TCR repertoire before mRNA vaccination was compared with the repertoire after mRNA vaccination. The convalescent cohort included six males and four females, with two Hispanic individuals, seven Caucasians, two Asians and one multiracial person. Post-vaccine blood samples were collected a median of approximately eleven weeks after the second vaccine dose, ranging from roughly 13 to 250 days. Participants received two doses of either the Pfizer-BioNTech BNT162b2 vaccine (n=8) or the Moderna mRNA-1273 vaccine (n=2).

Concerning this clonotype itself: This clone's antigen is unknown. No base quality information exists; no much larger clone differs at one position.

Libraries were made using PCR. DNA from cultured CD4+ T cells was subjected to TCR sequencing with the Oncomine TCR Beta short-read assay at the Johns Hopkins FTIC core. Genomic DNA was extracted from the cultured CD4+ T cells with the QIAamp micro DNA kit. Oncomine TCR Beta libraries from cultured CD4+ T cells were pooled using unique dual indexes and sequenced on an Illumina iSeq 100. The authors' pipeline ran thus. Non-productive sequences were removed, and CDR3s that did not start with C, did not end with F or W, or were shorter than 7 amino acids were discarded. The MANAFEST web application identified antigen-specific clonotypes by comparing peptide-stimulated wells against reference wells and other culture wells. To be called positive, a clone needed an FDR below 0.05, an odds ratio above 5, and a productive frequency above 0.1% in at least two of three replicate wells. A clonotype counted as cross-reactive if it showed significant expansion both in the SARS-CoV-2 spike wells and in at least one common cold coronavirus spike condition. CDR3 homology was assessed with Levenshtein distances (stringdist) and unrooted phylogenetic trees (ape) in R version 3.6.1. TCRdb handled the public reads itself, with Q25 trimming in fastp and clone calling in MiXCR, and kept productive beta chains. Each CDR3 protein gets just one entry, which takes the most common genes and DNA from the rows behind it. TCRdb, not the original authors, processed these V and J calls. The sample table lists about 16,000 distinct CDR3 sequences, about 35% of them with a count of one. Less than 15% of the sample is taken by the ten largest.

Broad study findings and their caveats: The median count of SARS-CoV-2-reactive clonotypes went up from approximately 20 after infection to more than 30 after vaccination, although the change was not significant. Nearly all vaccine-specific clones in convalescent patients (304 of 307) were mono-reactive for SARS-CoV-2 spike rather than cross-reactive with common cold coronaviruses. Relatively few convalescent patients were included in the study, and early timepoints after natural infection were not analyzed. Among convalescent patients, a median about 90% of the SARS-CoV-2-reactive clones seen after vaccination appeared only after vaccination, which suggests priming specific to the vaccine.

Reading the label with the study, this specimen's treatment or condition is: approximately 10-day PBMC culture with coronavirus spike peptide pools or control peptides (ViraFEST assay). The ViraFEST assay was used in the study, in which antigen-specific T cells were expanded with peptide pools and expanded clonotypes were subsequently identified by TCR sequencing. The convalescent patients' positive SARS-CoV-2 PCR tests were from March to December 2020, which was before the Alpha, Beta and Delta variants emerged in the United States. PBMCs were cultured at about 2 million per well in IMDM supplemented with approximately 4.7% human AB serum and about 9.6 IU/ml IL-2, with 9.5 to 10 ug/ml peptide pools added. On days 3 and 7, half of the culture medium was replaced with fresh IL-2-containing medium. CD4+ T cells were isolated after around 9 days of culture through negative selection using the EasySep CD4+ T cell isolation kit. Ficoll-Paque Plus gradient centrifugation was used to isolate PBMCs from whole blood, and the isolated PBMCs were then either used fresh or cryopreserved at -140C. Culture conditions were generally each tested in triplicate wells.

CDR1 and CDR2, looked up from the germline V gene (reference sequence), are SEHNR and FQNEAQ. Including cysteine and phenylalanine, the CDR3 has 16 amino acids. Solely the CDR3 DNA is kept, with 48 bases framed from the first base. Between the V and J ends, shortened by 5 bases and 0 bases respectively, the junction contains 14 bases. The material sequenced was cultured CD4+ T cells from blood. The chain employs TRBV7-9 and TRBJ2-1, with a tentative D gene TRBD1 over 5 matching bases. The clonotype originates from a human donor with COVID-19. The bases are TGTGCCAGCAGCCCGCGCAGGGATCCCTCCTACAATGAGCAGTTCTTC. Its protein product is CASSPRRDPSYNEQFF.